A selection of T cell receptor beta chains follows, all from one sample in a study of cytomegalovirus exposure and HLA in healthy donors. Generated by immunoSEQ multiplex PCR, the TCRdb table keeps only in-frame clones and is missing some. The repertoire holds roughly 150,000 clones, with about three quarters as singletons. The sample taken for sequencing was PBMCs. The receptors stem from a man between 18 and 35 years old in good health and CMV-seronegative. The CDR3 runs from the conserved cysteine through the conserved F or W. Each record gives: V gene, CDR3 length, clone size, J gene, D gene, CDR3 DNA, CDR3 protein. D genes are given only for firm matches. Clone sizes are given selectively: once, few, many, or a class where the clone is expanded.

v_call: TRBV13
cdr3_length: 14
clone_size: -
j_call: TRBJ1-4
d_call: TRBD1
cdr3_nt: TGTGCCAGCAGCTTGGGACAGGGTATCGAAAAACTGTTTTTT
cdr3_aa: CASSLGQGIEKLFF

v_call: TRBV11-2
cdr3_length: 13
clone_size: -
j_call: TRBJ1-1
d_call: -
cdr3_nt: TGTGCCAGCAGCTGGCAGGGAAGCACTGAAGCTTTCTTT
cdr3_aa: CASSWQGSTEAFF

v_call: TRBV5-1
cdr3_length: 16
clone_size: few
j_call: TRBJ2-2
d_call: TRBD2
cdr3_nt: TGCGCCAGCAGCTCGACTAGCGACGCGAACACCGGGGAGCTGTTTTTT
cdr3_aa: CASSSTSDANTGELFF

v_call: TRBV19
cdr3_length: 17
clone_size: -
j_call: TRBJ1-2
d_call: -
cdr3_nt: TGTGCCAGTAGTCCCGGCCTCGGGAGTGTTTTTTTGTATGGCTACACCTTC
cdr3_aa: CASSPGLGSVFLYGYTF

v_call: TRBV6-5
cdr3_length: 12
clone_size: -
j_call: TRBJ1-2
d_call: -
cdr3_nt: TGTGCCAGCAGTCAGGGGACGAATGGCTACACCTTC
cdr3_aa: CASSQGTNGYTF

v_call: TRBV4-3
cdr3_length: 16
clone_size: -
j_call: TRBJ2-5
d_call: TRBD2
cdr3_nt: TGCGCCAGCAGCCAAGATGCAGCGGGAATCCAAGAGACCCAGTACTTC
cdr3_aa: CASSQDAAGIQETQYF

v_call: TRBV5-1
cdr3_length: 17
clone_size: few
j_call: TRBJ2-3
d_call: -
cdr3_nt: TGCGCCAGCACGGAGGAGCTCCCCTTGTATAGCACAGATACGCAGTATTTT
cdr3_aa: CASTEELPLYSTDTQYF

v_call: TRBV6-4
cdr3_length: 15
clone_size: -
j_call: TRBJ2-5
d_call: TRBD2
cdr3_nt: TGTGCCAGCAGTGACACGACTAGCGGCAATTCTGCCCAGTACTTC
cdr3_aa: CASSDTTSGNSAQYF

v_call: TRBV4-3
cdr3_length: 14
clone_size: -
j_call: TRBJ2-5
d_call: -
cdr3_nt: TGCGCCAGCAGCCAAGAGGACGGGAAGTGGACCCAGTACTTC
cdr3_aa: CASSQEDGKWTQYF

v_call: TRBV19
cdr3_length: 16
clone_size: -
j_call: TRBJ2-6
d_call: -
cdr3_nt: TGTGCCAGTAGTATCGAGGATGGAACTGGGGCCAACGTCCTGACTTTC
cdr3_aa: CASSIEDGTGANVLTF

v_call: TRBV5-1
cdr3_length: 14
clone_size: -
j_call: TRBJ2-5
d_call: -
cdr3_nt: TGCGCCAGCAGCCTTGCAGGGGCGACGGAGACCCAGTACTTC
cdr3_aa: CASSLAGATETQYF

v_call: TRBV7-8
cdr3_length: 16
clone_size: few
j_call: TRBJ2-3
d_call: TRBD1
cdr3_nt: TGTGCCAGCAGCTTAGTAGGACAGGGGGCGGGAGATACGCAGTATTTT
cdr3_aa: CASSLVGQGAGDTQYF

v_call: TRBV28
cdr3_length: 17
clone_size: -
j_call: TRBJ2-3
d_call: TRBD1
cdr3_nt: TGTGCCAGCAGTTTCTATAGGACAGGGGGAGGTACAGATACGCAGTATTTT
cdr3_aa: CASSFYRTGGGTDTQYF

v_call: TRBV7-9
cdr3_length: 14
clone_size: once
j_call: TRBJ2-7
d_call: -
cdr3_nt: TGTGCCAGCAGCTCACAGACGGGAACTTACGAGCAGTACTTC
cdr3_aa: CASSSQTGTYEQYF

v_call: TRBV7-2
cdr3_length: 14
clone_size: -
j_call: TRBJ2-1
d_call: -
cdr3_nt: TGTGCCAGCAGCTTAAAACTAGATGACAATGAGCAGTTCTTC
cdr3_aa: CASSLKLDDNEQFF

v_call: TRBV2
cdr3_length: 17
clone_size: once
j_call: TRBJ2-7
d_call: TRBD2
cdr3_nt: TGTGCCAGCAGTGAAGCGGTCCTGTCCGGGGGGTCCTACGAGCAGTACTTC
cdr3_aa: CASSEAVLSGGSYEQYF

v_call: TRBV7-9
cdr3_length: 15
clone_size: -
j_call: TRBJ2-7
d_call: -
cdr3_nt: TGTGCCAGCAGGTCGCGGGAAGGAGGGCTCAACGAGCAGTACTTC
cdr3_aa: CASRSREGGLNEQYF

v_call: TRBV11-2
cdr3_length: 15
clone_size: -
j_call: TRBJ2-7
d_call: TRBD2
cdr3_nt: TGTGCCAGCAGCGACACTAGCGGGAACCTCCACGAGCAGTACTTC
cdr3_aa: CASSDTSGNLHEQYF

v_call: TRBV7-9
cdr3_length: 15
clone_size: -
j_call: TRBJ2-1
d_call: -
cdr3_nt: TGTGCCAGCAGCTCCACAAGCGGCTCCTACAATGAGCAGTTCTTC
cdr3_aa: CASSSTSGSYNEQFF

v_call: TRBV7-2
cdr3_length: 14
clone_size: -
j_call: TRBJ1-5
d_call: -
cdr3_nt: TGTGCCAGCAGCCAAACAGCAGTAAGTCAGCCCCAGCATTTT
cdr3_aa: CASSQTAVSQPQHF

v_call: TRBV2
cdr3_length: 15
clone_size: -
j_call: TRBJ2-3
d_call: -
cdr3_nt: TGTGCCAGCAGTCCGGTCGAGGGTCCAGCAGATACGCAGTATTTT
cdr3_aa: CASSPVEGPADTQYF

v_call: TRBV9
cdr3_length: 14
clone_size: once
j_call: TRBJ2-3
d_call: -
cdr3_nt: TGTGCCAGCAGTCTGGGTGGAGGCACAGATACGCAGTATTTT
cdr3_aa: CASSLGGGTDTQYF

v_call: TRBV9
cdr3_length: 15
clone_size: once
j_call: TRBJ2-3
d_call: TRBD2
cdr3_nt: TGTGCCAGCAGCGGCACTAGCGGGGGCACAGATACGCAGTATTTT
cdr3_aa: CASSGTSGGTDTQYF

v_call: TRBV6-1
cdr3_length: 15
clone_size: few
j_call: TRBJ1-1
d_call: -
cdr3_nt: TGTGCCAGCAGTGAAGCGCAGGTGACCCACACTGAGGCTTTCTTT
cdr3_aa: CASSEAQVTHTEAFF

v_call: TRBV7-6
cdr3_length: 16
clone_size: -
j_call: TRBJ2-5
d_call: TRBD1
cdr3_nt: TGTGCCAGCAGCTCGATACGACAGGGACCACGGGGGACCCAGTACTTC
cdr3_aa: CASSSIRQGPRGTQYF

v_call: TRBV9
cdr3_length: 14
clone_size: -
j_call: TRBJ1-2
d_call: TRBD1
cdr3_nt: TGTGCCAGCAGCCCCACGTGGCAGGGGGATGGCTACACCTTC
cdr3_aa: CASSPTWQGDGYTF

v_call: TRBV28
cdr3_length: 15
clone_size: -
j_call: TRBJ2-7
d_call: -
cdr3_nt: TGTGCCAGCGAGGGGGGGGCTTGGAGCTACTACGAGCAGTACTTC
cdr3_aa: CASEGGAWSYYEQYF

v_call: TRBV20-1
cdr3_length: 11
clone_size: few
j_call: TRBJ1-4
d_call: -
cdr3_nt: TGCAGTGCTAGGGGGCGGGAAAAACTGTTTTTT
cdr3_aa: CSARGREKLFF

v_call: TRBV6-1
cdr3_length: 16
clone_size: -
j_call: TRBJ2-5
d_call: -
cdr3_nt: TGTGCCAGCAGTGAATTTCGGGGGAACCCCCAAGAGACCCAGTACTTC
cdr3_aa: CASSEFRGNPQETQYF

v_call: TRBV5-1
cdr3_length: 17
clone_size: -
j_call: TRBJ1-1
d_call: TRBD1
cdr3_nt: TGCGCCAGCAGCTTCACCTCCGGGACAGGAATGAACACTGAAGCTTTCTTT
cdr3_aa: CASSFTSGTGMNTEAFF

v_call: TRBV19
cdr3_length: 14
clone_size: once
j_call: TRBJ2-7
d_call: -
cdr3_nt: TGTGCCAGTACCCCAGGTCGTCCCCCCTACGAGCAGTACTTC
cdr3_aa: CASTPGRPPYEQYF

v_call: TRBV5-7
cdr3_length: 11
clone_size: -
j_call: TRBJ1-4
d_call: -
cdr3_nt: TGTGCCAGCAGATCGAATGAAAAACTGTTTTTT
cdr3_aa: CASRSNEKLFF

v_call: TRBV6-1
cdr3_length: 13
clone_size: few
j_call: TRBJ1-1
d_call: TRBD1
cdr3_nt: TGTGCCAGCACGCGAACAGGGGAAACTGAAGCTTTCTTT
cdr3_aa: CASTRTGETEAFF

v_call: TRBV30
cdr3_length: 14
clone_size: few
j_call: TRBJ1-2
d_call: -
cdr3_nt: TGTGCCTGGAGTGTACCCTATCCTAACTATGGCTACACCTTC
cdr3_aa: CAWSVPYPNYGYTF

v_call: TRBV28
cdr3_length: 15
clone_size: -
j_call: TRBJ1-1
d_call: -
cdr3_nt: TGTGCCAGCAGCCCGGTGGGGGGGGCCGGAACTGAAGCTTTCTTT
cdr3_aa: CASSPVGGAGTEAFF

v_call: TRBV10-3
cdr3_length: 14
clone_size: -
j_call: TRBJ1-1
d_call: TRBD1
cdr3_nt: TGTGCCACCCACGGCGACAGGGGGACCCCTGAAGCTTTCTTT
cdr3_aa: CATHGDRGTPEAFF

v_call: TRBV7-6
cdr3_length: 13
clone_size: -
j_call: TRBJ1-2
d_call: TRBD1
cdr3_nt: TGTGCCAGCAGCGTGGGACAGGGCGATGGCTACACCTTC
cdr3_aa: CASSVGQGDGYTF